This T cell receptor (beta chain) was sequenced for a study of naive and memory T cell subsets. Study outcomes and limitations: Naive repertoires, especially CD8, held a few larger clonotypes, possibly memory cells re-expressing CD45RA.

The sample holds a few counts of this clonotype. What it recognizes is unknown. Two oligonucleotides, mixed equimolar, formed the beta constant-region primer covering TRBC1 and TRBC2. Nested alpha and beta constant-region primers with the SP2 primer drove four PCR rounds on ligated cDNA. TCRdb re-derived calls from the UMI-ligation and nested PCR reads in MiXCR, one entry per CDR3 protein. There are approximately 150,000 distinct CDR3 sequences in the sample; roughly 22% occur only once, and 0.09% to 0.13% lies in the top ten. The CDR3 runs 15 residues. J gave up 4 bases and V 2 bases, and 7 bases lay outside the gene matches. Per the germline V gene, CDR1 is GTSNPN and CDR2 is SVGIG (reference sequence).

The chain links TRBV30 to TRBJ1-4, with TRBD1 matching 7 bases. The TCR originated in a human donor in good health. The sample taken for sequencing was naive CD4+ T cells from blood. CDR3 sequence: CAWSPKGQINEKLFF. As DNA, the CDR3 is TGTGCCTGGAGTCCTAAGGGACAGATTAATGAAAAACTGTTTTTT. Supplemented by reference TRBV30 and TRBJ1-4, the full variable domain reads SQTIHQWPATLVQPVGSPLSLECTVEGTSNPNLYWYRQAAGRGLQLLFYSVGIGQISSEVPQNLSASRPQDRQFILSSKKLLLSDSGFYLCAWSPKGQINEKLFFGSGTQLSVL.